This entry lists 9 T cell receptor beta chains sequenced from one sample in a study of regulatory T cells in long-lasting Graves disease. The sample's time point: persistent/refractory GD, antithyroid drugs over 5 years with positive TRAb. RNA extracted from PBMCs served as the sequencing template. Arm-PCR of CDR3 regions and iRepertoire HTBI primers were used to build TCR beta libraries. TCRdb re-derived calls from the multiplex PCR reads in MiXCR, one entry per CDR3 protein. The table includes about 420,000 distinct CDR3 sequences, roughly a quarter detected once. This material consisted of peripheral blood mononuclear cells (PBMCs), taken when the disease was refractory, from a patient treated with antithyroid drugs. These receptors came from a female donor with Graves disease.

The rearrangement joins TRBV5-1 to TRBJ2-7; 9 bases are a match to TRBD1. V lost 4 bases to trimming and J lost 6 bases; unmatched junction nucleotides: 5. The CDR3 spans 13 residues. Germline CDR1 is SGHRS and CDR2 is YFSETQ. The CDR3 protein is CASSRQGEGEQYF. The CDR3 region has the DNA TGCGCCAGCAGCCGACAGGGGGAAGGCGAGCAGTACTTC.

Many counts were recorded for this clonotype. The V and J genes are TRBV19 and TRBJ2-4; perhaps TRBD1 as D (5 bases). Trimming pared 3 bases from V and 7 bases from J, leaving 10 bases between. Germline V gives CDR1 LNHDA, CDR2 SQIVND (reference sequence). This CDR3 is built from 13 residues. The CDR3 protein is CASSILQENIQYF. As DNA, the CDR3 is TGTGCCAGTAGTATCCTACAGGAGAACATTCAGTACTTC.

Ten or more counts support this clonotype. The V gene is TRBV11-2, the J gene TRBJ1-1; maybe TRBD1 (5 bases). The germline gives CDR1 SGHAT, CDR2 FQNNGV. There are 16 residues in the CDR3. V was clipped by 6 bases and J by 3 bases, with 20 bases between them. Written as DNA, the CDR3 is TGTGCCAGCAGTGTAGAACCGGGGCGGCGGTACACTGAAGCTTTCTTT. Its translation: CASSVEPGRRYTEAFF.

CDR3 DNA: TGTGCCAGCAGGGTCGTTTGGGGCGATGGCTACACCTTC. This translates into CASRVVWGDGYTF. The V call is TRBV7-9, the J call TRBJ1-2; D is perhaps TRBD1 (5 bases). From germline, CDR1 is SEHNR and CDR2 FQNEAQ (reference sequence). CDR3 length equals 13 residues. Trimming left V 6 bases short and J 6 bases short, with 14 bases between. The whole variable domain, remainder taken from reference TRBV7-9 and TRBJ1-2, is DTGVSQNPRHKITKRGQNVTFRCDPISEHNRLYWYRQTLGQGPEFLTYFQNEAQLEKSRLLSDRFSAERPKGSFSTLEIQRTEQGDSAMYLCASRVVWGDGYTFGSGTRLTVV.

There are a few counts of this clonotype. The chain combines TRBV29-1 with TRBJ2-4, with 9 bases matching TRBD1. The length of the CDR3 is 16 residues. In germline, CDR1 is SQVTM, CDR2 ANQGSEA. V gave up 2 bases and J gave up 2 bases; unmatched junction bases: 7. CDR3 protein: CSVERGDRDPKNIQYF. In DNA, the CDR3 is TGCAGCGTTGAAAGGGGGGACAGGGACCCCAAAAACATTCAGTACTTC.

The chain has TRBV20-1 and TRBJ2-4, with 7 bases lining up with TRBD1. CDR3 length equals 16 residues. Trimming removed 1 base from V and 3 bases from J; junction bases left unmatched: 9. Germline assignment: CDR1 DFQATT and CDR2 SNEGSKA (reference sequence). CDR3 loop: CSARVAGSGGKNIQYF. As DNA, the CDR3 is TGCAGTGCTAGAGTCGCTGGGTCAGGGGGCAAAAACATTCAGTACTTC.

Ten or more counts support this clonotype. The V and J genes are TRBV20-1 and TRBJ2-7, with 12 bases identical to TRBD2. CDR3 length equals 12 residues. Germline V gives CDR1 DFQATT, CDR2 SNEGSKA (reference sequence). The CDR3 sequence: CSSGTSGLEQYF. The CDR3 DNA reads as TGCAGCTCCGGGACTAGCGGGCTCGAGCAGTACTTC.

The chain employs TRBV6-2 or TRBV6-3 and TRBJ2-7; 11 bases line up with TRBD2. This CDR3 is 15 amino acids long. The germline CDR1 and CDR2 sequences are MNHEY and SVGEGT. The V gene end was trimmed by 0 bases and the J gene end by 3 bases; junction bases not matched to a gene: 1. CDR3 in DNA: TGTGCCAGCAGTTACTCGGGACTAGCGGACTACGAGCAGTACTTC. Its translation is CASSYSGLADYEQYF.

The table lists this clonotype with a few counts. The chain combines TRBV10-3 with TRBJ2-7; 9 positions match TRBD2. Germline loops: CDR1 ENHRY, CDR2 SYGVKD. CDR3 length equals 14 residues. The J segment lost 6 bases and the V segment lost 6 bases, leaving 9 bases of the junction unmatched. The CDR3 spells CAISAGTSRGEQYF. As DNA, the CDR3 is TGTGCCATCAGCGCCGGGACTAGCCGCGGCGAGCAGTACTTC.